This T cell receptor (beta chain) comes out of a study of OX40 agonist ivuxolimab in advanced cancers. Study overall: Three patients showed partial responses: one hepatocellular carcinoma and two cutaneous melanoma cases.

Regarding the study as a whole: Several nonresponders also turned out to have low normalized T-cell clonal expansion. Relative to CD4+ cells, CD8+ T cells on average had more expanded clones.

Drawing of blood for sampling happened at baseline, at cycle 4 day 1, and at cycle 7 day 1. Comment on this clone: What it binds is unknown.

TCRdb's copy holds only in-frame clones and misses some; the assay was immunoSEQ multiplex PCR. The profile covers under 100,000 clones, with about four fifths appearing a single time and roughly 0.5% taken by the ten largest. The TCR comes from an adult with an advanced solid tumor such as melanoma, head and neck, liver or kidney cancer. Sequenced material: CD4+ or CD8+ T cells sorted from blood, taken in a trial of the OX40 agonist ivuxolimab.

The CDR3 bases are TGTGCCTGGAGTCGGCGGGGTGGGGATAGCGGGCTTTGGACCCAGTACTTC. Translating it yields CAWSRRGGDSGLWTQYF. The chain recombines TRBV30 with TRBJ2-5; TRBD2 aligns across 7 bases. The CDR3 length is 17 residues. Germline CDR1 reads GTSNPN; CDR2 reads SVGIG (reference sequence). Losses at the gene ends were 2 bases for V and 7 bases for J; bases not matched to a gene: 19.